This T cell receptor beta chain was identified during a study of cytomegalovirus exposure and HLA in healthy donors. Overall study results and limits: From TCR beta sequences, most subjects' HLA-A and HLA-B alleles were reportedly predicted accurately. Presence/absence results assume similar sequencing depth per donor, which may not hold. In an earlier analysis, productive rearrangement rates for most beta V segments clustered near 87% or 30%.

Vbeta (60) and Jbeta (13) primers were used in the PCR. Only in-frame clones appear in the TCRdb table, and some are missing; sequencing was by immunoSEQ multiplex PCR. The table has 75,000 to 90,000 clones, 70% to 75% seen once. As to this clone: The target antigen is unknown.

This CDR3 region has 14 residues. The germline gives CDR1 SEHNR, CDR2 FQNEAQ (reference sequence). The TCR comes from a man between 60 and 75 years old in good health and CMV-seronegative. Sample: PBMCs. The J gene is TRBJ2-5, the V gene TRBV7-9; weak D call: TRBD2 (5 bases). The J call may be wrong; the DNA end is better matched by TRBJ2-7. CDR3 residues: CAPGKRESSYEQYF. In nucleotides, the CDR3 is TGTGCCCCGGGAAAGCGCGAGAGCTCCTACGAGCAGTACTTC.